These T cell receptor beta chains were read from a single sample in a study of T cell responses to AZD1222 COVID-19 vaccine. Clones were read by immunoSEQ multiplex PCR, and TCRdb kept only the in-frame ones, dropping some. The sample carries roughly 260,000 clones, 90% to 95% recorded once. The material sequenced was peripheral blood, taken on day 0 of AZD1222 vaccination. The receptor set was obtained from an adult in good health. CDR3s include the opening cysteine and the closing phenylalanine or tryptophan. Fields, in order: D gene, J gene, V gene, clone size, CDR3 protein, CDR3 DNA. D genes are given only for firm matches. Expanded clones are given a class, and other clones once, few, many or no size at all.

- | TRBJ2-7 | TRBV5-5 | - | CASSLQGYEQYF | TGTGCCAGCAGCTTACAGGGCTACGAGCAGTACTTC
- | TRBJ1-5 | TRBV25-1 | once | CASSELGENQPQHF | TGTGCCAGCAGTGAATTGGGGGAAAATCAGCCCCAGCATTTT
TRBD2 | TRBJ2-5 | TRBV6-5 | - | CASSYSGRQPQYF | TGTGCCAGCAGTTACAGCGGGAGACAGCCCCAGTACTTC
TRBD1 | TRBJ1-1 | TRBV10-3 | - | CAISTGGIREAFF | TGTGCCATCAGTACAGGGGGCATACGCGAAGCTTTCTTT
TRBD2 | TRBJ2-7 | TRBV6-2/TRBV6-3 | - | CASSLAGHEQYF | TGTGCCAGCAGCCTAGCGGGGCACGAGCAGTACTTC
- | TRBJ2-5 | TRBV14 | - | CASSPTRLQETQYF | TGTGCCAGCAGCCCGACACGATTACAAGAGACCCAGTACTTC
- | TRBJ1-1 | TRBV6-2/TRBV6-3 | - | CASSSIGDGSAEAFF | TGTGCCAGCAGTTCCATAGGGGATGGGTCAGCTGAAGCTTTCTTT
TRBD1 | TRBJ2-1 | TRBV9 | - | CASSPTGQGDEQFF | TGTGCCAGCAGCCCAACCGGACAGGGTGATGAGCAGTTCTTC
TRBD1 | TRBJ2-2 | TRBV2 | - | CASQGAIRSGELFF | TGTGCCAGCCAGGGGGCAATAAGGTCCGGGGAGCTGTTTTTT
- | TRBJ1-3 | TRBV4-1 | - | CASSQDRRNTIYF | TGCGCCAGCAGCCAAGACCGGCGAAACACCATATATTTT
- | TRBJ1-5 | TRBV25-1 | - | CASSGDNNQPQHF | TGTGCCAGCAGTGGGGACAACAATCAGCCCCAGCATTTT
TRBD1 | TRBJ1-6 | TRBV27 | - | CASSVRTGPSPLHF | TGTGCCAGCAGTGTCCGGACAGGGCCCTCACCCCTCCACTTT
- | TRBJ1-3 | TRBV10-1 | - | CASSESRAGNTIYF | TGCGCCAGCAGTGAGTCCCGGGCTGGAAACACCATATATTTT
- | TRBJ2-7 | TRBV3-1/TRBV3-2 | - | CASSQDQDSYEQYF | TGTGCCAGCAGCCAAGATCAGGATTCCTACGAGCAGTACTTC
TRBD2 | TRBJ2-7 | TRBV5-5 | - | CASSLGMTSPGQYF | TGTGCCAGCAGCTTGGGGATGACTAGCCCGGGGCAGTACTTC
TRBD1 | TRBJ1-1 | TRBV3-1/TRBV3-2 | - | CASSQPTGGAEAFF | TGTGCCAGCAGCCAACCGACAGGGGGTGCCGAAGCTTTCTTT
TRBD1 | TRBJ2-5 | TRBV10-3 | - | CAISERAGGASQYF | TGTGCCATCAGTGAGCGGGCAGGGGGCGCATCCCAGTACTTC
TRBD1 | TRBJ1-6 | TRBV3-1/TRBV3-2 | - | CASSTSTGESPLHF | TGTGCCAGCAGCACATCGACAGGGGAGTCACCCCTCCACTTT
- | TRBJ2-5 | TRBV18 | - | CASRPGSGQETQYF | TGTGCCAGCAGACCAGGGAGCGGCCAAGAGACCCAGTACTTC
TRBD1 | TRBJ2-7 | TRBV24-1 | - | CATSGKGQGGEQYF | TGTGCCACCAGTGGAAAGGGACAGGGGGGCGAGCAGTACTTC
- | TRBJ2-7 | TRBV6-5 | - | CASSQGVRGGREQYF | TGTGCCAGCAGCCAAGGGGTCAGGGGGGGGCGCGAGCAGTACTTC
- | TRBJ2-7 | TRBV27 | - | CASSLGLYSYEQYF | TGTGCCAGCAGTTTAGGGCTGTACTCCTACGAGCAGTACTTC
- | TRBJ2-5 | TRBV9 | - | CASSAGRMGETQYF | TGTGCCAGCAGCGCCGGAAGGATGGGGGAGACCCAGTACTTC
TRBD1 | TRBJ1-5 | TRBV19 | - | CASSITGGSNQPQHF | TGTGCCAGTAGTATCACAGGGGGCAGCAATCAGCCCCAGCATTTT
TRBD1 | TRBJ1-1 | TRBV29-1 | once | CSVDRGRTEAFF | TGCAGCGTCGACAGGGGAAGAACTGAAGCTTTCTTT
TRBD1 | TRBJ1-5 | TRBV24-1 | - | CATSGSETGGLQPQHF | TGTGCCACCAGCGGAAGCGAGACAGGGGGCTTGCAGCCCCAGCATTTT
- | TRBJ2-5 | TRBV7-6 | once | CASSSVPGAQETQYF | TGTGCCAGCAGCTCAGTGCCGGGGGCCCAAGAGACCCAGTACTTC
- | TRBJ1-1 | TRBV27 | - | CASSRDTYTEAFF | TGTGCCAGCAGTCGGGACACCTACACTGAAGCTTTCTTT
- | TRBJ1-6 | TRBV10-1 | - | CASSPGRASGPLHF | TGCGCCAGCAGTCCGGGCCGCGCGTCGGGACCCCTCCACTTT
- | TRBJ1-6 | TRBV5-1 | - | CASSLTASGSSYNSPLHF | TGCGCCAGCAGCTTGACTGCAAGCGGGTCCTCCTATAATTCACCCCTCCACTTT
TRBD1 | TRBJ2-1 | TRBV19 | - | CASNPDRGAIRPQFF | TGTGCCAGTAACCCGGACAGGGGAGCCATTAGGCCGCAGTTCTTC
- | TRBJ1-2 | TRBV2 | - | CASTRIYGYTF | TGTGCCAGCACTCGAATCTATGGCTACACCTTC
- | TRBJ1-1 | TRBV27 | once | CASSLDGQLAAFF | TGTGCCAGCAGTTTGGATGGACAGCTGGCAGCTTTCTTT
- | TRBJ1-1 | TRBV20-1 | - | CSARRTSEAFF | TGCAGTGCTAGAAGGACAAGTGAAGCTTTCTTT
TRBD2 | TRBJ2-1 | TRBV11-2 | - | CASSITGLAGGNPYNEQFF | TGTGCCAGCAGCATAACGGGACTAGCGGGGGGGAACCCCTACAATGAGCAGTTCTTC
- | TRBJ1-2 | TRBV19 | - | CASSIAPGEIGYTF | TGTGCCAGTAGTATAGCCCCAGGGGAGATCGGCTACACCTTC
- | TRBJ1-4 | TRBV4-1 | - | CASSQDVGESANEKLFF | TGCGCCAGCAGCCAAGATGTAGGGGAGAGTGCTAATGAAAAACTGTTTTTT
TRBD2 | TRBJ2-7 | TRBV4-3 | - | CASSQGVGSSGLKYEQYF | TGCGCCAGCAGCCAGGGGGTCGGTAGTAGCGGGTTAAAATACGAGCAGTACTTC
- | TRBJ1-1 | TRBV2 | - | CASRTVRGSAEAFF | TGTGCCAGCAGGACGGTCAGGGGTTCCGCTGAAGCTTTCTTT
- | TRBJ2-7 | TRBV27 | - | CASSLDISYEQYF | TGTGCCAGCAGTCTGGACATCTCCTACGAGCAGTACTTC
- | TRBJ2-1 | TRBV7-9 | - | CASSFRSAGLHEQFF | TGTGCCAGCAGCTTTCGGTCAGCCGGACTCCATGAGCAGTTCTTC
TRBD2 | TRBJ2-2 | TRBV3-1/TRBV3-2 | - | CASSQDRGRGGSGELFF | TGTGCCAGCAGCCAAGATAGAGGACGGGGGGGTTCCGGGGAGCTGTTTTTT
- | TRBJ1-6 | TRBV6-7 | - | CASSPRRQTNSPLHF | TGTGCCAGCAGTCCTCGCCGACAGACTAATTCACCCCTCCACTTT
TRBD1 | TRBJ1-2 | TRBV5-1 | - | CASRGGDRGSGYTF | TGCGCCAGCAGGGGTGGAGACAGGGGTTCTGGCTACACCTTC
- | TRBJ2-7 | TRBV28 | - | CASSLYLGDVGGITQEQYF | TGTGCCAGCAGTTTATACCTTGGGGACGTGGGCGGGATCACTCAGGAGCAGTACTTC
- | TRBJ2-2 | TRBV19 | - | CASDDGGNTGELFF | TGTGCCAGTGACGACGGGGGAAACACCGGGGAGCTGTTTTTT
- | TRBJ2-3 | TRBV2 | - | CASSEPDTQYF | TGTGCCAGCAGTGAGCCTGACACGCAGTATTTT
- | TRBJ2-2 | TRBV12-3/TRBV12-4 | - | CASSQTATGELFF | TGTGCCAGCAGCCAGACAGCTACCGGGGAGCTGTTTTTT
TRBD2 | TRBJ2-7 | TRBV19 | - | CASSISPSGKYEQYF | TGTGCCAGTAGTATCTCCCCTAGCGGGAAGTACGAGCAGTACTTC
TRBD1 | TRBJ2-7 | TRBV27 | - | CASSLQGAGDYEQYF | TGTGCCAGCAGCCTACAGGGGGCTGGGGACTACGAGCAGTACTTC
- | TRBJ1-6 | TRBV11-2 | few | CASSLESGWPPTPLHF | TGTGCCAGCAGCTTAGAATCAGGCTGGCCTCCGACACCCCTCCACTTT